Listed below are T cell receptor beta chains from one sample, sequenced in a study of CD8+ T cells in alopecia areata. Sequenced by immunoSEQ multiplex PCR; TCRdb stores in-frame clones only, minus some. The sample has 150,000 to 200,000 clones, roughly three fifths seen once. Sequences were derived from CD4+ T cells sorted from blood, sampled at approximately week 50, from a patient treated with tofacitinib. These receptors were collected from a human donor with alopecia areata. The CDR3 runs from the conserved cysteine through the conserved F or W. D genes are given only for firm matches. A clone size is listed for some rows: how often the clone was seen (once, few, many), or a class if it is expanded.

D gene	clone size	V gene	CDR3 length	J gene	CDR3 protein	CDR3 DNA
NA	NA	TRBV28	13	TRBJ1-2	CASGDTQIYGYTF	TGTGCCAGCGGAGACACCCAAATCTATGGCTACACCTTC
TRBD1	NA	TRBV27	15	TRBJ1-5	CASSLYKQGNQPQHF	TGTGCCAGCAGTTTATATAAACAGGGGAACCAGCCCCAGCATTTT
TRBD2	few	TRBV30	14	TRBJ2-3	CASVTSGGTDTQYF	TGTGCCTCCGTGACTAGCGGGGGAACAGATACGCAGTATTTT
NA	NA	TRBV29-1	13	TRBJ1-5	CSVRGTANQPQHF	TGCAGCGTTCGTGGAACAGCAAATCAGCCCCAGCATTTT
NA	NA	TRBV5-1	12	TRBJ2-5	CASSLGQETQYF	TGCGCCAGCAGCTTAGGCCAAGAGACCCAGTACTTC
NA	NA	TRBV6-5	12	TRBJ1-1	CASSYSKGEAFF	TGTGCCAGCAGTTACTCGAAAGGTGAAGCTTTCTTT
TRBD1	NA	TRBV5-5	15	TRBJ1-6	CASSWEGQGGSPLHF	TGTGCCAGCAGCTGGGAGGGACAGGGGGGCTCACCCCTCCACTTT
TRBD2	once	TRBV5-1	13	TRBJ2-7	CASKTSGGLEQYF	TGCGCCAGCAAGACTAGCGGGGGGCTCGAGCAGTACTTC
TRBD2	few	TRBV29-1	18	TRBJ2-1	CSVVASGEFQSSYNEQFF	TGCAGCGTTGTGGCTAGCGGGGAATTTCAGAGCTCCTACAATGAGCAGTTCTTC
NA	NA	TRBV18	14	TRBJ1-2	CASSRTDSEYGYTF	TGTGCCAGCTCACGTACGGACAGCGAATATGGCTACACCTTC
NA	NA	TRBV29-1	13	TRBJ1-1	CSVVQGKNTEAFF	TGCAGCGTCGTACAGGGCAAGAACACTGAAGCTTTCTTT
NA	NA	TRBV27	13	TRBJ1-4	CASSLRGGIKLFF	TGTGCCAGCAGCCTTCGCGGGGGAATAAAACTGTTTTTT
NA	NA	TRBV10-3	12	TRBJ2-5	CAISPDKETQYF	TGTGCCATCAGCCCAGACAAAGAGACCCAGTACTTC
NA	many	TRBV12-5	14	TRBJ2-1	CASQTGAWLNEQFF	TGTGCTAGCCAGACAGGTGCGTGGTTAAACGAGCAGTTCTTC
TRBD1	NA	TRBV30	13	TRBJ2-3	CAWTGMGTDTQYF	TGTGCTTGGACAGGGATGGGCACAGATACGCAGTATTTT
NA	NA	TRBV5-1	15	TRBJ2-3	CASSLQAHYTDTQYF	TGCGCCAGCAGCTTGCAGGCCCATTACACAGATACGCAGTATTTT
NA	few	TRBV23-1	12	TRBJ2-7	CASTLPSYGQYF	TGCGCCAGCACGCTACCGTCCTACGGGCAGTACTTC
NA	few	TRBV9	12	TRBJ1-2	CASSDSARGYTF	TGTGCCAGCAGCGACTCTGCGAGGGGCTACACCTTC
TRBD2	NA	TRBV5-1	14	TRBJ2-3	CASSLGTSKDTQYF	TGCGCCAGCAGCTTGGGGACTAGTAAAGATACGCAGTATTTT
TRBD1	NA	TRBV6-5	15	TRBJ1-5	CASSPQGRENQPQHF	TGTGCCAGCAGTCCACAGGGGAGGGAAAATCAGCCCCAGCATTTT
NA	medium-sized	TRBV10-3	14	TRBJ1-1	CAISEEGLLTEAFF	TGTGCCATCAGTGAGGAGGGTTTGTTGACTGAAGCTTTCTTT
NA	NA	TRBV23-1	15	TRBJ1-3	CASSQSSVPGNTIYF	TGCGCCAGCAGTCAATCTTCTGTTCCTGGAAACACCATATATTTT
NA	once	TRBV11-2	14	TRBJ1-6	CASSNGMRDSPLHF	TGTGCCAGCAGCAATGGTATGAGGGATTCACCCCTCCACTTT
TRBD1	NA	TRBV11-2	15	TRBJ1-1	CASSLLNTGGAEAFF	TGTGCCAGCAGCTTACTCAATACAGGGGGCGCTGAAGCTTTCTTT
NA	NA	TRBV6-1	12	TRBJ2-3	CATQRPTDTQYF	TGTGCCACCCAGCGCCCGACAGATACGCAGTATTTT
NA	once	TRBV29-1	14	TRBJ2-7	CSVEVANSFHEQYF	TGCAGCGTTGAAGTAGCCAATTCTTTCCACGAGCAGTACTTC
TRBD2	NA	TRBV11-2	18	TRBJ2-5	CASSSTGTSGAAGETQYF	TGTGCCAGCAGCTCCACCGGGACTAGCGGGGCCGCGGGAGAGACCCAGTACTTC
NA	NA	TRBV4-3	16	TRBJ1-5	CASSQMPSGGNQPQHF	TGCGCCAGCAGCCAAATGCCATCCGGGGGCAATCAGCCCCAGCATTTT
NA	NA	TRBV6-5	14	TRBJ1-5	CASSITGANQPQHF	TGTGCCAGCAGCATTACAGGCGCAAATCAGCCCCAGCATTTT